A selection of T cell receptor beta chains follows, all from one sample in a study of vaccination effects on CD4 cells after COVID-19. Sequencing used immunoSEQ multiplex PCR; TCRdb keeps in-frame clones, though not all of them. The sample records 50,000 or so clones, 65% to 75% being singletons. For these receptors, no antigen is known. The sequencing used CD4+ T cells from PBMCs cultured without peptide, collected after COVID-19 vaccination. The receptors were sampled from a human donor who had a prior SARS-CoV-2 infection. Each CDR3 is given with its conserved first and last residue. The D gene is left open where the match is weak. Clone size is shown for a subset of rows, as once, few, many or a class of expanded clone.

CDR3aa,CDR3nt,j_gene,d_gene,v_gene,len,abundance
CASSLGGTEYNEQFF,TGCGCCAGCAGCTTGGGGGGGACGGAATACAATGAGCAGTTCTTC,TRBJ2-1,.,TRBV5-1,15,.
CASSFGTSALGSYEQYF,TGCGCCAGCAGCTTCGGGACTAGCGCCCTCGGGTCCTACGAGCAGTACTTC,TRBJ2-7,TRBD2,TRBV5-1,17,once
CASSEGTSGGEPLQATQYF,TGTGCCAGCAGCGAGGGGACTAGCGGGGGGGAGCCGCTCCAGGCTACGCAGTATTTT,TRBJ2-3,TRBD2,TRBV9,19,.
CASSAGTGEGGYTF,TGTGCCAGCAGCGCCGGGACCGGAGAGGGCGGCTACACCTTC,TRBJ1-2,.,TRBV9,14,few
CASSLRTSGGNYNEQFF,TGTGCCAGCAGCTTAAGGACTAGCGGGGGAAACTACAATGAGCAGTTCTTC,TRBJ2-1,TRBD2,TRBV13,17,.
CASSFRLQGSYEQYF,TGTGCCAGCAGCTTTCGATTGCAGGGGTCTTACGAGCAGTACTTC,TRBJ2-7,.,TRBV7-2,15,.
CASSARQGGRNQPQHF,TGTGCCAGCAGCGCACGACAGGGAGGTCGCAATCAGCCCCAGCATTTT,TRBJ1-5,TRBD1,TRBV7-2,16,.
CASSREPSRSGMNTEAFF,TGTGCCAGCAGTAGGGAACCTTCTAGGTCAGGCATGAACACTGAAGCTTTCTTT,TRBJ1-1,.,TRBV5-6,18,once
CASSHPGGQGIEQYF,TGTGCCAGCAGCCATCCCGGGGGCCAAGGTATCGAGCAGTACTTC,TRBJ2-7,.,TRBV4-2,15,.
CASSPGTGKGEQYF,TGCGCCAGCAGTCCCGGGACAGGGAAGGGCGAGCAGTACTTC,TRBJ2-7,TRBD1,TRBV5-1,14,few
CASSSRQGVSGNTIYF,TGTGCCAGTAGTTCCAGACAGGGGGTTTCTGGAAACACCATATATTTT,TRBJ1-3,TRBD1,TRBV19,16,.
CASSVGSGQGASMGEQYF,TGTGCCAGCAGCGTTGGTTCGGGACAGGGGGCTTCTATGGGCGAGCAGTACTTC,TRBJ2-7,TRBD1,TRBV9,18,.
CAISAFSSEQFF,TGTGCCATCAGTGCATTTAGCAGTGAGCAGTTCTTC,TRBJ2-1,.,TRBV10-3,12,.
CASSVTGDATGELFF,TGTGCCAGCAGCGTGACAGGGGACGCCACCGGGGAGCTGTTTTTT,TRBJ2-2,TRBD1,TRBV9,15,.
CASSEAGLGYHEQYF,TGTGCCAGCAGTGAAGCAGGACTAGGATACCACGAGCAGTACTTC,TRBJ2-7,TRBD2,TRBV2,15,.
CASTHRVAGILGYTQYF,TGCGCCAGCACTCATAGGGTAGCGGGGATCCTGGGATATACGCAGTATTTT,TRBJ2-3,TRBD2,TRBV5-1,17,.
CASSLGGRVQFF,TGTGCCAGCAGCTTAGGCGGGCGGGTCCAGTTCTTC,TRBJ2-1,.,TRBV7-2,12,.
CAWSFLAGGYEQYF,TGTGCCTGGAGTTTCCTAGCGGGAGGCTACGAGCAGTACTTC,TRBJ2-7,TRBD2,TRBV30,14,.
CATSRVDQYQETQYF,TGTGCCACCAGCAGAGTCGATCAGTACCAAGAGACCCAGTACTTC,TRBJ2-5,.,TRBV15,15,.
CASSLQGLYESGYTF,TGTGCCAGCAGCTTGCAGGGATTGTATGAATCTGGCTACACCTTC,TRBJ1-2,.,TRBV5-6,15,few
CAWSWTGATDTQYF,TGTGCCTGGAGTTGGACAGGGGCCACAGATACGCAGTATTTT,TRBJ2-3,TRBD1,TRBV30,14,.
CASSQEMGTIGNQPQHF,TGCGCCAGCAGCCAAGAAATGGGAACAATCGGCAATCAGCCCCAGCATTTT,TRBJ1-5,.,TRBV4-1,17,few
CASRTFNYGYTF,TGTGCCAGCAGGACATTTAACTATGGCTACACCTTC,TRBJ1-2,.,TRBV6-5,12,.